What follows describes a single TCR beta chain. Its antigen is currently unknown. The data belong to a study of Ad26.COV2.S vaccination and SARS-CoV-2 variants. Findings and limits, study-wide: Those who received the vaccine showed greater spike-specific TCR breadth than those given placebo. The breadth of spike-specific CD8+ and CD4+ T cell responses after vaccination was reportedly substantial.

Specified treatment: some 20 received Ad26.COV2.S at low or high dose, single or two shots; roughly 5 received placebo; per-sample allocation not given. Collection of the samples took place on day 63 after the first injection of vaccine or placebo. Cohort 1b enrolled adults aged 18-55 years in Boston. An Ad26 vector expressing Wuhan-strain SARS-CoV-2 spike served as the vaccine. This CDR3 has 13 residues. The V and J ends lost 0 bases and 9 bases respectively, with 9 bases between them. Looked up from germline, CDR1 is MGHRA and CDR2 is YSYEKL. The repertoire was sequenced with immunoSEQ multiplex PCR; TCRdb's copy has only in-frame clones and lacks some. The sample lists fewer than 800,000 clones, around 92% occurring once.

Sequencing used peripheral blood, obtained in a trial of Ad26.COV2.S vaccine versus placebo. J is TRBJ1-5 and V is TRBV4-1, with no clear D. This sequence was found in a person aged 18-65 years who received the Ad26.COV2.S COVID-19 vaccine or a placebo. The CDR3 region is CASSQDSERPQHF. Here the CDR3 DNA reads TGCGCCAGCAGCCAAGATTCCGAGCGGCCCCAGCATTTT.